These 31 T cell receptor beta chains were sequenced from one sample in a study of shared clonotypes between healthy human individuals. Assay used: immunoSEQ multiplex PCR; TCRdb lists only in-frame clones, some missing. This sample has around 1,100,000 clones; 77% occur once, and the top ten carry 0.7% to 0.95%. The sample was memory CD4+ T cells from PBMCs. Subset noted: CD45RA-negative fraction. The origin of the receptors is a man in his late teens or twenties in good health. Some clones in this sample may be carry-over from other donors' samples.

V gene TRBV5-4 combines with J gene TRBJ2-1, with D perhaps assigned TRBD1 or TRBD2 (5 bases each). This CDR3 spans 16 amino acids. The germline V gene has CDR1 SGHNT and CDR2 YYREEE (reference sequence). The ends were cut back, 4 bases at V and 0 bases at J, with 14 bases in the middle. Here the CDR3 reads CASSEEPGRSYNEQFF. CDR3 bases: TGTGCCAGCAGCGAGGAGCCGGGACGCTCCTACAATGAGCAGTTCTTC.

V and J are TRBV7-2 and TRBJ2-7; the D is unclear. The CDR3 is made up of 14 amino acids. V was shortened by 5 bases and J by 1 base, with 12 bases between the two germline ends. Germline V CDR1 and CDR2: SGHTA, FQGNSA. The CDR3: CASSPPSKSYEQYF. The CDR3 nucleotides are TGTGCCAGCAGCCCTCCCTCGAAGTCCTACGAGCAGTACTTC.

The genes are TRBV7-9 and TRBJ1-5; a weak D match, TRBD1 (5 bases). V was cut by 5 bases and J by 7 bases, with 15 bases left in between. There are 14 residues in the CDR3. Germline CDR1 and CDR2: SEHNR and FQNEAQ (reference sequence). The CDR3 region has the DNA TGTGCCAGCAGCCCCGGGGGGGATGCACAGCCCCAGCATTTT. This gives the protein CASSPGGDAQPQHF. Full variable domain (remainder filled in from reference TRBV7-9 and TRBJ1-5): DTGVSQNPRHKITKRGQNVTFRCDPISEHNRLYWYRQTLGQGPEFLTYFQNEAQLEKSRLLSDRFSAERPKGSFSTLEIQRTEQGDSAMYLCASSPGGDAQPQHFGDGTRLSIL.

The chain is built from TRBV5-6 and TRBJ2-3; no firm D call. This CDR3 is 12 amino acids long. The ends were cut back, 4 bases at V and 10 bases at J, with 13 bases in the middle. In germline, CDR1 is SGHDT, CDR2 YYEEEE. CDR3 nucleotide sequence: TGTGCCAGCAGCCAGTTCGTTGACGCGCAGTATTTT. Translation gives CASSQFVDAQYF.

Many counts were recorded for this clone. CDR3 protein: CASSLGAGGRTDTQYF. CDR3 sequence (DNA): TGCGCCAGCAGCTTGGGAGCGGGAGGGCGCACAGATACGCAGTATTTT. V usage is TRBV5-1 and J usage is TRBJ2-3, with 10 bases lining up with TRBD2. The CDR3 is 16 residues long. Germline V gene lookup returns CDR1 SGHRS and CDR2 YFSETQ. With 0 bases clipped from V and 1 base from J, the junction kept 2 bases outside the gene matches. Full variable domain (outside the CDR3, taken from reference TRBV5-1 and TRBJ2-3): KAGVTQTPRYLIKTRGQQVTLSCSPISGHRSVSWYQQTPGQGLQFLFEYFSETQRNKGNFPGRFSGRQFSNSRSEMNVSTLELGDSALYLCASSLGAGGRTDTQYFGPGTRLTVL.

The chain carries TRBV9 and TRBJ1-3; D not resolved. This CDR3 is 17 amino acids long. The V gene's germline CDR1 is SGDLS and CDR2 YYNGEE. V dropped 3 bases and J dropped 0 bases, with 16 bases sitting between them. CDR3 residues: CASSAPGGPTSGNTIYF. CDR3 in DNA: TGTGCCAGCAGCGCCCCGGGAGGACCTACCTCTGGAAACACCATATATTTT.

V and J are TRBV6-5 and TRBJ2-1; TRBD2 matches at 12 bases. With V trimmed by 5 bases and J by 12 bases, 2 bases remained unmatched. Germline V gene lookup returns CDR1 MNHEY and CDR2 SVGAGI. This CDR3 has 12 residues. CDR3 bases: TGTGCCAGCAGTGGACTAGCGGGGATGCAGTTCTTC. As protein: CASSGLAGMQFF.

This clone was seen a single time. This chain links TRBV18 with TRBJ2-2; D remains ambiguous. Per the germline V gene, CDR1 is KGHSH and CDR2 is LQKENI. The V and J ends lost 1 base and 6 bases respectively, with 12 bases between them. The CDR3 has 15 amino acids. The CDR3 loop reads CASSPQTQVSGELFF. CDR3 nucleotide sequence: TGTGCCAGCTCACCACAGACGCAGGTGTCCGGGGAGCTGTTTTTT. Full variable domain (missing parts from reference TRBV18 and TRBJ2-2): NAGVMQNPRHLVRRRGQEARLRCSPMKGHSHVYWYRQLPEEGLKFMVYLQKENIIDESGMPKERFSAEFPKEGPSILRIQQVVRGDSAAYFCASSPQTQVSGELFFGEGSRLTVL.

The rearrangement joins TRBV5-1 to TRBJ2-1; D possibly matches TRBD1 or TRBD2 (6 bases each). Germline CDR1 is SGHRS and CDR2 is YFSETQ. The length of the CDR3 is 15 residues. The V gene lost 5 bases and the J gene lost 9 bases, with 21 bases spanning the gap. The CDR3 loop is CASSSQEGVNGEQFF. CDR3 in DNA: TGCGCCAGCAGTTCGCAGGAGGGGGTAAATGGTGAGCAGTTCTTC.

This clone was counted only a few times. The chain links TRBV2 to TRBJ1-1, with 7 nucleotides matching TRBD1. This CDR3 contains 12 residues. Trimming at V came to 7 bases and at J to 4 bases, leaving 3 bases not matched to a gene. Germline V CDR1 and CDR2: SNHLY, FYNNEI. CDR3 sequence: CASNRGFTEAFF. Written as DNA, the CDR3 is TGTGCCAGCAACAGGGGCTTCACTGAAGCTTTCTTT.

V and J are TRBV7-2 and TRBJ2-3; D is ambiguous. V dropped 1 base and J dropped 4 bases, with 6 bases sitting between them. The CDR3 has 13 residues. Germline values: CDR1 SGHTA, CDR2 FQGNSA. In DNA, the CDR3 is TGTGCCAGCAGCTTAGACGGATCAGATACGCAGTATTTT. It is translated as CASSLDGSDTQYF.

The rearrangement links TRBV6-1 to TRBJ1-2; a possible D gene is TRBD1 (6 bases). V dropped 4 bases and J dropped 2 bases, with 11 bases sitting between them. The germline CDR1 and CDR2 sequences are MNHNS and SASEGT. This CDR3 has 14 residues. The CDR3 spells CASSVTGSNYGYTF. CDR3 coding DNA: TGTGCCAGCAGTGTTACAGGGTCCAACTATGGCTACACCTTC.

The chain employs TRBV10-3 and TRBJ1-5; D remains ambiguous. V was cut by 5 bases and J by 4 bases, with 6 bases left in between. The germline gives CDR1 ENHRY, CDR2 SYGVKD. This CDR3 is built from 12 residues. The CDR3 protein is CAISPGNQPQHF. The CDR3 DNA is TGTGCCATCAGTCCGGGGAATCAGCCCCAGCATTTT.

This chain uses TRBV7-9 with TRBJ2-7; TRBD1 matches 7 bases. Germline CDR1 SEHNR, CDR2 FQNEAQ (reference sequence). The V segment lost 5 bases and the J segment 3 bases; nucleotides outside the gene matches: 7. The CDR3 totals 14 residues. CDR3 residues: CASSKTGRNYEQYF. DNA of the CDR3: TGTGCCAGCAGCAAGACAGGGCGAAACTACGAGCAGTACTTC.

Worth noting for this clone: Different DNA sequences within this sample yield the same CDR3. The chain uses TRBV7-9 and TRBJ2-7; 9 positions agree with TRBD1. The V gene end was trimmed by 5 bases and the J gene end by 4 bases; junction bases not matched to a gene: 9. Germline lookup yields CDR1 SEHNR and CDR2 FQNEAQ (reference sequence). The CDR3 sequence is 15 residues long. For the CDR3, the DNA is TGTGCCAGCAGCATTTCCGGGACAGGGTTTTACGAGCAGTACTTC. It is translated as CASSISGTGFYEQYF.

The CDR3 protein is CASSLFPGTGELFF. DNA of the CDR3: TGCGCCAGCAGCTTGTTTCCGGGAACCGGGGAGCTGTTTTTT. The genes are TRBV5-1 and TRBJ2-2; maybe TRBD2 (5 bases). Germline assignment: CDR1 SGHRS and CDR2 YFSETQ. The V end was cut by 1 base, the J end by 5 bases, with 9 bases between. This CDR3 spans 14 amino acids.

CDR3: CASSDRTAGETQYF. The DNA for the CDR3 is TGTGCCAGCAGTGACCGAACTGCGGGAGAGACCCAGTACTTC. The V gene is TRBV25-1, the J gene TRBJ2-5; D is possibly TRBD2 (5 bases). V shed 3 bases and J shed 4 bases, with 12 bases lying between them. Germline V CDR1 and CDR2: MGHDK, SYGVNS. The CDR3 has 14 amino acids. The full variable domain, completed using reference TRBV25-1 and TRBJ2-5, is EADIYQTPRYLVIGTGKKITLECSQTMGHDKMYWYQQDPGMELHLIHYSYGVNSTEKGDLSSESTVSRIRTEHFPLTLESARPSHTSQYLCASSDRTAGETQYFGPGTRLLVL.

This clone was observed a single time. The V and J genes are TRBV18 and TRBJ1-4; D might be TRBD1 (5 bases). This CDR3 is 14 amino acids long. CDR1 KGHSH and CDR2 LQKENI come from the germline V gene. V lost 3 bases and J lost 0, with 5 bases in between. In nucleotides, the CDR3 is TGTGCCAGCTCACCGACAGCAACTAATGAAAAACTGTTTTTT. This encodes CASSPTATNEKLFF.

This clone was seen only once. This chain connects TRBV6-5 to TRBJ2-7; 9 nucleotides align to TRBD1. The germline CDR1 and CDR2 sequences are MNHEY and SVGAGI. The V segment lost 5 bases and the J segment 6 bases; nucleotides outside the gene matches: 8. CDR3 length equals 14 residues. The chain's CDR3 is CASSTRTGEREQYF. The CDR3 region has the DNA TGTGCCAGCAGTACCCGGACAGGGGAACGCGAGCAGTACTTC.

V and J are TRBV5-1 and TRBJ1-1; 12 bases match TRBD1. The germline V gene has CDR1 SGHRS and CDR2 YFSETQ. J was trimmed by 1 base and V by 4 bases; bases with no gene match: 14. This CDR3 is 19 amino acids long. CDR3 DNA sequence: TGCGCCAGCAGCATGGGGACAGGGGGCGGACAAGGGCGGAACACTGAAGCTTTCTTT. It translates to CASSMGTGGGQGRNTEAFF.

The chain employs TRBV7-6 and TRBJ1-5; 7 positions agree with TRBD1. The CDR3 is 15 residues long. J gave up 4 bases and V 5 bases, and 8 bases lay outside the gene matches. Germline V gene data show CDR1 as SGHVS and CDR2 as FNYEAQ. The CDR3 reads CASSPRDSINQPQHF. The CDR3 DNA reads as TGTGCCAGCAGCCCACGGGACAGCATAAATCAGCCCCAGCATTTT.

In regard to this clone: A much more abundant neighbour one base away suggests this may be a read error. Other nucleotide sequences from this sample produce the same CDR3. This chain uses TRBV18 with TRBJ1-3; 10 bases line up with TRBD1. The CDR3 covers 15 residues. The germline CDR1 and CDR2 sequences are KGHSH and LQKENI. With 5 bases clipped from V and 3 bases from J, the junction kept 4 bases outside the gene matches. CDR3 residues: CASSDRGRYGNTIYF. DNA for the CDR3: TGTGCCAGCTCAGACAGGGGGCGATATGGAAACACCATATATTTT.

The V call is TRBV4-2, the J call TRBJ2-7; 8 bases are a match to TRBD1. Germline assignment: CDR1 LGHNA and CDR2 YNFKEQ. Unmatched junction bases numbered 2, after V lost 2 bases and J lost 2 bases. The CDR3 covers 14 residues. The CDR3 DNA follows: TGTGCCAGCAGCCAACAGGGGGCGACCTACGAGCAGTACTTC. Translated, it gives CASSQQGATYEQYF.

V is TRBV9 and J is TRBJ1-3; D is ambiguous. The CDR3 sequence is 17 residues long. CDR1 and CDR2 (germline): SGDLS, YYNGEE. The V and J ends lost 0 bases and 5 bases respectively, with 18 bases between them. This CDR3 reads CASSVGQYFDQRNTIYF. CDR3 nucleotide sequence: TGTGCCAGCAGCGTAGGGCAATACTTTGATCAGAGAAACACCATATATTTT.

The V and J genes are TRBV9 and TRBJ2-1, with D unresolved. Germline values: CDR1 SGDLS, CDR2 YYNGEE. The CDR3 runs 12 residues. V lost 0 bases to trimming and J lost 8 bases, with 6 bases between them. The CDR3 sequence: CASSVVQHEQFF. For the CDR3, the DNA is TGTGCCAGCAGCGTAGTCCAACATGAGCAGTTCTTC.

The rearrangement joins TRBV11-2 to TRBJ2-3, with D perhaps TRBD1 (5 bases). CDR1 is SGHAT and CDR2 is FQNNGV in the germline V gene. V was trimmed by 5 bases and J by 2 bases, leaving 14 bases between them. CDR3 length: 15 amino acids. CDR3: CASSHRMGPTDTQYF. CDR3 DNA sequence: TGTGCCAGCAGCCACAGAATGGGGCCCACAGATACGCAGTATTTT. Combining the CDR3 with reference TRBV11-2 and TRBJ2-3 gives the whole variable domain EAGVAQSPRYKIIEKRQSVAFWCNPISGHATLYWYQQILGQGPKLLIQFQNNGVVDDSQLPKDRFSAERLKGVDSTLKIQPAKLEDSAVYLCASSHRMGPTDTQYFGPGTRLTVL.

The chain uses TRBV19 and TRBJ2-6, with unresolved D. CDR1 is LNHDA and CDR2 is SQIVND in the germline V gene (reference sequence). V lost 4 bases, J lost 4 bases, and 11 bases lay in between. The CDR3 totals 15 residues. The CDR3 sequence is CASSSGRAGANVLTF. CDR3 coding DNA: TGTGCCAGTAGTAGCGGTCGGGCGGGGGCCAACGTCCTGACTTTC. The whole variable domain, filled in from reference TRBV19 and TRBJ2-6, reads DGGITQSPKYLFRKEGQNVTLSCEQNLNHDAMYWYRQDPGQGLRLIYYSQIVNDFQKGDIAEGYSVSREKKESFPLTVTSAQKNPTAFYLCASSSGRAGANVLTFGAGSRLTVL.

Details on this clone: This clone may be a read error of a much larger clone one base away. The same CDR3 also results from other DNA sequences found in this sample. The chain links TRBV5-1 to TRBJ1-2; TRBD1 matches 10 bases. V gave up 4 bases and J gave up 2 bases; unmatched junction bases: 2. In germline, CDR1 is SGHRS, CDR2 YFSETQ. This CDR3 is built from 14 residues. CDR3 residues: CASSQGQGNYGYTF. DNA for the CDR3: TGCGCCAGCAGCCAGGGACAGGGGAACTATGGCTACACCTTC.

This rearrangement joins TRBV28 to TRBJ2-1, with 11 bases that match TRBD2. With V trimmed by 2 bases and J by 1 base, 13 bases remained unmatched. This CDR3 has 20 amino acids. Germline CDR1 is MDHEN and CDR2 is SYDVKM. CDR3 DNA: TGTGCCAGCAGTTTAAGAGTGGGTACTAGCGGGAGAGGGTCCTACAATGAGCAGTTCTTC. It yields the protein CASSLRVGTSGRGSYNEQFF.

The CDR3 region has the DNA TGTGCCAGCAGCCCGACTAGCTTCACAGATACGCAGTATTTT. Its protein is CASSPTSFTDTQYF. The rearrangement uses TRBV2 and TRBJ2-3, with 7 nucleotides matching TRBD2. This CDR3 is built from 14 residues. Unmatched junction bases numbered 5, after V lost 6 bases and J lost 2 bases. Per germline, CDR1 SNHLY and CDR2 FYNNEI.

This chain uses TRBV11-3 with TRBJ2-1, with 14 nucleotides matching TRBD2. The CDR3 totals 16 residues. Losses at the gene ends were 5 bases for V and 9 bases for J; bases not matched to a gene: 9. CDR1 is SGHNT and CDR2 is YENEEA in the germline V gene. The CDR3: CASSPGGLAGDGEQFF. The CDR3 DNA reads TGTGCCAGCAGCCCCGGGGGACTAGCGGGAGATGGTGAGCAGTTCTTC. Based on the CDR3 plus reference TRBV11-3 and TRBJ2-1, the full variable domain is EAGVVQSPRYKIIEKKQPVAFWCNPISGHNTLYWYLQNLGQGPELLIRYENEEAVDDSQLPKDRFSAERLKGVDSTLKIQPAELGDSAVYLCASSPGGLAGDGEQFFGPGTRLTVL.